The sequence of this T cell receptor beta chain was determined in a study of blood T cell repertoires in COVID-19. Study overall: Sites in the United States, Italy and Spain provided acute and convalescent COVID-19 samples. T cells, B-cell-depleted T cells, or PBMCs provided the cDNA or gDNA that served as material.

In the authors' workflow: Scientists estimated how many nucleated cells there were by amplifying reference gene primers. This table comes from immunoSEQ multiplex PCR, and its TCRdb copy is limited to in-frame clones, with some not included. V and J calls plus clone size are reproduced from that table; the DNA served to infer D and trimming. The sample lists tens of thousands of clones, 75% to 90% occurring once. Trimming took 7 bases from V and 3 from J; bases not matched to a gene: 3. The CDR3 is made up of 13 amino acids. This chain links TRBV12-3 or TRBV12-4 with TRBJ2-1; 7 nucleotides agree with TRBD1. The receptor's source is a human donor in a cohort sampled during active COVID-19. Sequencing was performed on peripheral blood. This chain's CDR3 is CASKRDSYNEQFF. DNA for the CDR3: TGTGCCAGCAAAAGGGACAGCTACAATGAGCAGTTCTTC.